Listed below are T cell receptor beta chains from one sample, sequenced in a study of identifying expanded T cells in peripheral blood. TCRdb's table, derived via immunoSEQ multiplex PCR, lists solely in-frame clones and lacks some. Of approximately 57,000 clones in the sample, around nine tenths were seen once. What was sequenced was blood. These receptors all stem from a person aged 18 to 75 in good health. CDR3s include the opening cysteine and the closing phenylalanine or tryptophan. A D gene is named only where the DNA matches it firmly. Where a row states a size, it is once, few, many or the class of an expanded clone; other rows omit it.

d_call | j_call | clone_size | v_call | cdr3_nt | cdr3_aa
TRBD1 | TRBJ2-7 | NA | TRBV7-2 | TGTGCCAGCAGCTTAGCCCGGGACAGGGTTTACGAGCAGTACTTC | CASSLARDRVYEQYF
NA | TRBJ1-6 | NA | TRBV19 | TGTGCCAGTCGCTTAGTAAGGGACGGATTTAATTCACCCCTCCACTTT | CASRLVRDGFNSPLHF
NA | TRBJ2-1 | few | TRBV6-5 | TGTGCCAGCAGTGAATGGTCCGATGAGCAGTTCTTC | CASSEWSDEQFF
TRBD1 | TRBJ1-3 | NA | TRBV27 | TGTGCCAGCTCTTCTCGTGGACAGGGGTCAGGAAACACCATATATTTT | CASSSRGQGSGNTIYF
NA | TRBJ1-1 | NA | TRBV25-1 | TGTGCCAGCACTTTCCAGAACACTGAAGCTTTCTTT | CASTFQNTEAFF
NA | TRBJ2-7 | NA | TRBV29-1 | TGCAGCCCCCAAGGAGGGAGCCGGGCAACGACCTCCTACGAGCAGTACTTC | CSPQGGSRATTSYEQYF
TRBD2 | TRBJ2-7 | NA | TRBV29-1 | TGCAGCGTTGATAGCGGGGGCTCCTACGAGCAGTACTTC | CSVDSGGSYEQYF
NA | TRBJ1-1 | NA | TRBV6-5 | TGTGCCAGCAGTTACCTTGGGTTGGCGAACACTGAAGCTTTCTTT | CASSYLGLANTEAFF
NA | TRBJ2-3 | few | TRBV9 | TGTGCCAGCAGCGGCTCCAACTATAATCAAGATACGCAGTATTTT | CASSGSNYNQDTQYF
TRBD1 | TRBJ2-4 | NA | TRBV7-2 | TGTGCCAGCAGCAGAGACAGGGTGGCCAAAAACATTCAGTACTTC | CASSRDRVAKNIQYF
NA | TRBJ2-3 | NA | TRBV6-1 | TGTGCCAGCGCCGCCCGGGGATTCACAGATACGCAGTATTTT | CASAARGFTDTQYF
TRBD1 | TRBJ1-1 | NA | TRBV5-1 | TGCGCCAGCAGCTTGTGGGACAGCGACACTGAAGCTTTCTTT | CASSLWDSDTEAFF
TRBD2 | TRBJ2-5 | NA | TRBV25-1 | TGTGCCAGCAGTGCCCAACTAGCGGGGGTACAAGAGACCCAGTACTTC | CASSAQLAGVQETQYF
NA | TRBJ2-5 | NA | TRBV19 | TGTGCCAGTAGTTCGGGGGGCGAGACCCAGTACTTC | CASSSGGETQYF
NA | TRBJ1-6 | NA | TRBV5-4 | TGTGCCAGCAACTCGGGGGGGGGCAGCTATATCTCCCCCCTCCACTTT | CASNSGGGSYISPLHF
NA | TRBJ2-1 | NA | TRBV13 | TGTGCCAGCAGCCCCCGTACTAGGAGCTCCTACAATGAGCAGTTCTTC | CASSPRTRSSYNEQFF
TRBD1 | TRBJ2-5 | NA | TRBV2 | TGTGCCAGCATAGACAGGGGGCAGGAGACCCAGTACTTC | CASIDRGQETQYF